This T cell receptor (beta chain) comes out of a study of T cells in Graves' hyperthyroidism and ophthalmopathy. About the study: Any treatment followed the collection of peripheral blood at initial diagnosis. Broader study findings: Blood also held most thyroid clonotypes expanded beyond 0.001. In validation, the model predicted ophthalmopathy. These predictions came a median approximately 6.5 months before onset.

The CDR3 contains 15 residues. The V gene's germline CDR1 is GTSNPN and CDR2 SVGIG (reference sequence). The V end lost 7 bases, the J end lost 4 bases, and 22 bases lay between the germline ends. A Clinical Activity Score of at least 3, a NOSPECS grade of at least 4 and a duration under 3 months were recorded in the ophthalmopathy patients. Using RNA transcripts as the source, TCR beta CDR3 regions were amplified. Researchers ran a first-round RT-PCR on the TCR CDR3 using the HTBI primer set. From the multiplex PCR reads, TCRdb called clonotypes with MiXCR, one entry per CDR3 protein. The repertoire consists of 400,000 to 450,000 distinct CDR3 sequences, with 14% to 15% occurring once and the leading ten covering 13%. In this sample, this clonotype turned up many times. Its antigen is unknown.

The genes are TRBV30 and TRBJ1-2; a possible D gene is TRBD1 (6 bases). The TCR sequence derives from a man aged 18 to 30 with Graves' ophthalmopathy. Sequenced: blood. In DNA, the CDR3 is TGTGCCTCTGCGCGGGACAACGGACGGATCTATGGCTACACCTTC. It yields the protein CASARDNGRIYGYTF.